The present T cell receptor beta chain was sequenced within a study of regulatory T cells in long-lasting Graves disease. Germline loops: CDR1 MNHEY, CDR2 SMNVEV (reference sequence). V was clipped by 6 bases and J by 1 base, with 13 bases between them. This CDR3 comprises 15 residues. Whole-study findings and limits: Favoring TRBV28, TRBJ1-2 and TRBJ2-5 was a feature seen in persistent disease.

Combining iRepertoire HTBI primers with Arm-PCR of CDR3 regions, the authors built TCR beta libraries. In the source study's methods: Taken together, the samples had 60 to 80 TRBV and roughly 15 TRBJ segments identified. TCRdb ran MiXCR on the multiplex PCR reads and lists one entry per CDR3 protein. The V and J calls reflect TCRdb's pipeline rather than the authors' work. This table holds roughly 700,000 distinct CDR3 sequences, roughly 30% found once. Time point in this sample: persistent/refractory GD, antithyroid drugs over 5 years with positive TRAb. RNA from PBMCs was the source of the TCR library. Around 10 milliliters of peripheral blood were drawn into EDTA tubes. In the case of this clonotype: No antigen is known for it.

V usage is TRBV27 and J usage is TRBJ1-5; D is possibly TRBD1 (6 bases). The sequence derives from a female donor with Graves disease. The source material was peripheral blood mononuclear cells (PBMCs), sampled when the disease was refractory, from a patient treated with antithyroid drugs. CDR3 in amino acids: CASSFTGTSNQPQHF. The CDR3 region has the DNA TGTGCCAGCAGCTTTACAGGGACCAGCAATCAGCCCCAGCATTTT.